The clone carrying this T cell receptor (beta chain) was detected only once. The source of the sample is a study of cytomegalovirus exposure and HLA in healthy donors. Primers: 60 Vbeta forward and 13 Jbeta reverse. Data came from immunoSEQ multiplex PCR; TCRdb stores just in-frame clones and leaves some out. This table has around 220,000 clones, roughly 80% appearing once. The V end lost 3 bases, the J end lost 5 bases, and 13 bases lay between the germline ends. Looked up from germline, CDR1 is MNHEY and CDR2 is SMNVEV (reference sequence). The CDR3 length is 14 residues. The sequence derives from a man aged 35 to 55 in good health and CMV-seronegative. Material for sequencing was PBMCs. The chain is built from TRBV27 and TRBJ1-2, with D maybe TRBD1 (6 bases). This chain's CDR3 is CASSLRSQGYGYTF. In DNA form, the CDR3 reads TGTGCCAGCAGTTTGAGATCCCAGGGGTATGGCTACACCTTC.